This TCR beta chain is from a study of OX40 agonist ivuxolimab in advanced cancers. Study at large: Of the patients, three showed partial responses, one with hepatocellular carcinoma and two with cutaneous melanoma. The study's findings and limits: More expanded clones were found, on average, in CD8+ than in CD4+ T cells.

This CDR3 spans 16 amino acids. The V gene lost 4 bases and the J gene lost 3 bases, with 15 bases spanning the gap. CDR1 SGHTA and CDR2 FQGTGA come from the germline V gene. In this sample, this clone turned up once. Its antigen is not identified. The protocol was immunoSEQ multiplex PCR, while the TCRdb copy is restricted to in-frame clones and leaves out a portion. The sample has 100,000 to 150,000 clones, 85% to 95% seen once; the top ten hold around 0.81%. The chain has TRBV7-3 and TRBJ2-2; D is perhaps TRBD1 or TRBD2 (5 bases each). The specimen was CD4+ or CD8+ T cells sorted from blood, collected in a trial of the OX40 agonist ivuxolimab. This clonotype originated in an adult with an advanced solid tumor such as melanoma, head and neck, liver or kidney cancer. CDR3 region: CASSYSRDGDTGELFF. The CDR3, as DNA: TGTGCCAGCAGCTATTCCCGGGACGGTGACACCGGGGAGCTGTTTTTT.